A selection of T cell receptor beta chains follows, all from one sample in a study of PD-1 blockade in classical Hodgkin lymphoma. This table comes from immunoSEQ multiplex PCR, and its TCRdb copy is limited to in-frame clones, with some not included. The profile shows 10,000 to 15,000 clones, 80% of them singletons. Here the sequenced sample was peripheral blood mononuclear cells (PBMCs), taken at baseline. These receptors all stem from a human donor with classical Hodgkin lymphoma. Both conserved end residues are part of each CDR3.

TRBV6-1	TRBJ2-7	CASSESGFREQYF
TRBV7-9	TRBJ2-1	CASSFGTSGDNEQFF
TRBV5-1	TRBJ2-1	CASSWTGQGGYNEQFF
TRBV19	TRBJ2-1	CASSPGTSGRREQFF
TRBV5-1	TRBJ2-2	CASSLELAGGPAGELFF
TRBV19	TRBJ1-1	CASSTSVNTEAFF
TRBV2	TRBJ2-7	CASSGRQVPAYEQYF
TRBV18	TRBJ1-1	CASSPDSLNTEAFF
TRBV2	TRBJ1-1	CASSPTGLAAEAFF
TRBV7-9	TRBJ2-1	CASSLTKGQYNEQFF
TRBV7-8	TRBJ2-3	CASSLGLGYTQYF
TRBV29-1	TRBJ1-2	CSVEELSLANYGYTF
TRBV7-9	TRBJ1-6	CASSFQSSPLHF
TRBV19	TRBJ2-3	CASSRDYSTDTQYF
TRBV6-7	TRBJ2-5	CASSKLGAKQETQYF
TRBV6-1	TRBJ2-7	CATSVLYEQYF
TRBV10-3	TRBJ2-7	CAISPGTGVGAYEQYF
TRBV29-1	TRBJ2-2	CSVGWASGELFF
TRBV18	TRBJ2-5	CASSPRKSKEETQYF
TRBV28	TRBJ1-5	CASRLTGGLWQPQHF
TRBV28	TRBJ2-1	CASSRRYSPGNEQFF
TRBV11-1	TRBJ1-1	CASSWDGNTEAFF
TRBV5-4	TRBJ2-5	CASSSGETQYF
TRBV19	TRBJ2-1	CASSIDLGREEFF
TRBV7-9	TRBJ2-1	CASSLGFLVEVKFF
TRBV2	TRBJ2-1	CASRPSGSSYNEQFF
TRBV29-1	TRBJ2-4	CSVEPGGGKNIQYF
TRBV6-5	TRBJ2-6	CASSTHPGANVLTF
TRBV10-3	TRBJ2-5	CAIREAGETQYF
TRBV10-3	TRBJ2-3	CAISPGTDTQYF
TRBV5-1	TRBJ2-5	CASSPSVAGEETQYF
TRBV18	TRBJ2-7	CASSPLGVRASEQYF
TRBV6-6	TRBJ2-7	CASSAPRRGSYEQYF
TRBV6-6	TRBJ2-7	CASSYPGTGYEQYF
TRBV14	TRBJ2-1	CASSQGLAGLYNEQFF
TRBV29-1	TRBJ2-1	CSVVNPASYNEQFF
TRBV5-5	TRBJ2-7	CASSRTLYEQYF
TRBV20-1	TRBJ2-7	CSLATGYEQYF
TRBV6-6	TRBJ2-7	CASSSRGARYEQYF
TRBV6-6	TRBJ1-2	CASRTQGANYGYTF
TRBV4-1	TRBJ2-3	CASSTPSVPTTDTQYF
TRBV6-5	TRBJ1-1	CASSEWGRVLF
TRBV7-9	TRBJ2-2	CASYTQRGPNTGELFF
TRBV19	TRBJ2-6	CASSSLGGANVLTF
TRBV19	TRBJ2-3	CASSVADTQYF
TRBV5-1	TRBJ1-1	CASSQQQGALTEAFF
TRBV28	TRBJ2-2	CASSPTQWGGELFF
TRBV7-9	TRBJ2-2	CASSYRIGTGDAGELFF
TRBV6-4	TRBJ2-1	CASSDSVGAGYNEQFF
TRBV19	TRBJ1-1	CASSIGQGGTEAFF